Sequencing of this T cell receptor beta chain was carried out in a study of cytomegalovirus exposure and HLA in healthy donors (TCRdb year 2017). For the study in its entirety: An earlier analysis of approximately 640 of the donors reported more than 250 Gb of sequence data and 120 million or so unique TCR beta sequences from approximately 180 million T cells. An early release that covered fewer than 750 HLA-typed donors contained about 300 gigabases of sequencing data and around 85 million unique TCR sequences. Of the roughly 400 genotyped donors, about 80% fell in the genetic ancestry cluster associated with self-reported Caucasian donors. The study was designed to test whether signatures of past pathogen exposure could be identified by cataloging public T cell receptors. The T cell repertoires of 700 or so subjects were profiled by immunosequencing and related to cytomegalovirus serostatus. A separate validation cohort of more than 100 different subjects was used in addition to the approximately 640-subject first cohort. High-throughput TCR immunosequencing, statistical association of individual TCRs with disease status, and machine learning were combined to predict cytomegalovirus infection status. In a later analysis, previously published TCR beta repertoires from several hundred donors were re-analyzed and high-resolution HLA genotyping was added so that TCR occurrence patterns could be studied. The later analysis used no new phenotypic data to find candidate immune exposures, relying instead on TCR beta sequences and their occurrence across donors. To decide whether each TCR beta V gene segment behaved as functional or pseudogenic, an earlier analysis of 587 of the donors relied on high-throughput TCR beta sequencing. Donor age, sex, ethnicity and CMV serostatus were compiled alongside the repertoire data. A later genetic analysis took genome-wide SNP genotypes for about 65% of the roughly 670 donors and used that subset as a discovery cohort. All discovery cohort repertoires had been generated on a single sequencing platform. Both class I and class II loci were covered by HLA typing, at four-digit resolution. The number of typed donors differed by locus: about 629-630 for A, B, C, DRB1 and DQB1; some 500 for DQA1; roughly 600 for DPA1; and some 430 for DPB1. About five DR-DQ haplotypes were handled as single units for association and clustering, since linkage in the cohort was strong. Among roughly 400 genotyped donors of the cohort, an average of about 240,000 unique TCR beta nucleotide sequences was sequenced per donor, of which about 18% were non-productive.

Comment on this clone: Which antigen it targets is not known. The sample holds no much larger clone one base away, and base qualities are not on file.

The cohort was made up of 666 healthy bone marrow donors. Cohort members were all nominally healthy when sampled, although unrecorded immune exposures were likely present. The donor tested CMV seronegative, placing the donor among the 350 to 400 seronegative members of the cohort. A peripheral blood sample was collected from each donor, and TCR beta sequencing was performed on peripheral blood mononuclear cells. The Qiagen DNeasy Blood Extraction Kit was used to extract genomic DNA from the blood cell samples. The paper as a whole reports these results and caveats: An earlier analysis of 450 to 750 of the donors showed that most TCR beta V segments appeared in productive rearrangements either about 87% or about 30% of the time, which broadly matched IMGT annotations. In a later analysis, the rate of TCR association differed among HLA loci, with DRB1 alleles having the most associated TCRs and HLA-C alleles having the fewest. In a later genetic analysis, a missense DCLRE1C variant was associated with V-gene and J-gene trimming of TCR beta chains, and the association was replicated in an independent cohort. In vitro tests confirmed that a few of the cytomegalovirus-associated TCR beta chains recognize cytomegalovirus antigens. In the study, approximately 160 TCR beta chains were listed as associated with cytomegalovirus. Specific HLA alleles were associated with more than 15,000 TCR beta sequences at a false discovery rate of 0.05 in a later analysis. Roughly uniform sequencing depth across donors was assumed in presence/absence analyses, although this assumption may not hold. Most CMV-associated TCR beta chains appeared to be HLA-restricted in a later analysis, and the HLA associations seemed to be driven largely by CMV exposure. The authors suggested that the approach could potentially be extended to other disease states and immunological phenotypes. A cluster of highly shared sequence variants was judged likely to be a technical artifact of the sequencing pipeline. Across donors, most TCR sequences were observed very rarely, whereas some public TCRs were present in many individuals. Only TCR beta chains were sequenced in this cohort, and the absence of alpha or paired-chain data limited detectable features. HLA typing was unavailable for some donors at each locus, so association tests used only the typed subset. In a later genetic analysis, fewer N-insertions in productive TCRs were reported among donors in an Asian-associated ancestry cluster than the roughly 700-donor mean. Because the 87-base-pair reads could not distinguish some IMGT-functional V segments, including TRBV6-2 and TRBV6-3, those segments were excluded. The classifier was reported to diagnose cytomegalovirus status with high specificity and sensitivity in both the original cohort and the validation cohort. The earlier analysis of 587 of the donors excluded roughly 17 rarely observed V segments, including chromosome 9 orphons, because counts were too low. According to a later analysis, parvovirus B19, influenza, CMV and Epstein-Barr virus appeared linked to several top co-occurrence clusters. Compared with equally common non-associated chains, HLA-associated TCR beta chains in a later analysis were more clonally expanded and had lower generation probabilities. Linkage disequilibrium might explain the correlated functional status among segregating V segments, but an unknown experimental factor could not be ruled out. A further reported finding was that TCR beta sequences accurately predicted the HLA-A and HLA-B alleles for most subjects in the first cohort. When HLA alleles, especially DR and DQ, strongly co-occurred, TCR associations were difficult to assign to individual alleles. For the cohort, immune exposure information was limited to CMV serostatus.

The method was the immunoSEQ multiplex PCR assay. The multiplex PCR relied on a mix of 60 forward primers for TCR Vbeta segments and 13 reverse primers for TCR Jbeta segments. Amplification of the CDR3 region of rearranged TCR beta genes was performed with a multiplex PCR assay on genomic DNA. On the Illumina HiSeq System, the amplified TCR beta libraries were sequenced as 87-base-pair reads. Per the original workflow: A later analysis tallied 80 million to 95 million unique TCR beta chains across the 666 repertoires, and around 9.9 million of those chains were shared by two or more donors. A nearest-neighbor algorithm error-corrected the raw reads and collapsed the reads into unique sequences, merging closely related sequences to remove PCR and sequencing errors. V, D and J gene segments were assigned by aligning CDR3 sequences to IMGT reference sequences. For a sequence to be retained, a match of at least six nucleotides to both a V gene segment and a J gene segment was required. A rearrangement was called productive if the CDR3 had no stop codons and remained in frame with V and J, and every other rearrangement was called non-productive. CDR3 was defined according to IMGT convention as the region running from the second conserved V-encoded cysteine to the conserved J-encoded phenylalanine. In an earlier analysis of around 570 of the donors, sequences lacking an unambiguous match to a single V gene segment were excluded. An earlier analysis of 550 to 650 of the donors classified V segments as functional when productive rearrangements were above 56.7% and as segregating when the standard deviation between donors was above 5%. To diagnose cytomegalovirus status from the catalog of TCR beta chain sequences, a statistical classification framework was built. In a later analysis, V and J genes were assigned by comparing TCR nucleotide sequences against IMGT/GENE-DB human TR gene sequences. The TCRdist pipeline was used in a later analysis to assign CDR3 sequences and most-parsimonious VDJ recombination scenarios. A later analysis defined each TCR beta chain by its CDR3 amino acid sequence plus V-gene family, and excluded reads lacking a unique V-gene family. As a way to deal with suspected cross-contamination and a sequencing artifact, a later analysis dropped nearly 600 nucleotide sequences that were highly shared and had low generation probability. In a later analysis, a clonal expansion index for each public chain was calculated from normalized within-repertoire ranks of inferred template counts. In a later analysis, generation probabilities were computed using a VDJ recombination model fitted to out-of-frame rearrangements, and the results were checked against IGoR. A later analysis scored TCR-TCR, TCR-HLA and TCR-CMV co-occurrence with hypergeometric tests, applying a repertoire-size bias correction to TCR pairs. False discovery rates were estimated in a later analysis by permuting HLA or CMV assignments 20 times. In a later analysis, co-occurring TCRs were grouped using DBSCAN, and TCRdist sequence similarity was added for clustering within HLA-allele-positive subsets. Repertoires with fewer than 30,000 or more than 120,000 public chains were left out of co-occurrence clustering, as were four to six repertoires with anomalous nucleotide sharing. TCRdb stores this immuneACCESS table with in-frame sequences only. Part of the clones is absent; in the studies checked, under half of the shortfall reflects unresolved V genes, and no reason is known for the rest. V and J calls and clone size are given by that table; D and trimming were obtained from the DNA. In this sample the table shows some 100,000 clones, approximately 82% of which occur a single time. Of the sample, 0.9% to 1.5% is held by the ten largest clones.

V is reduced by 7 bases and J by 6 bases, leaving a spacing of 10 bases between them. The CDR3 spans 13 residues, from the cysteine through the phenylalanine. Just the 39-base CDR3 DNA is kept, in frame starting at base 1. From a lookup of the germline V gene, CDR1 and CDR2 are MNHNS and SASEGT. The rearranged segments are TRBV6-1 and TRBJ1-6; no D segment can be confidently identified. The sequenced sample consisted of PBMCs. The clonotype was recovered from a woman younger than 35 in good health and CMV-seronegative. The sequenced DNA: TGTGCCAGCATCAGGCAGGTTAATTCACCCCTCCACTTT. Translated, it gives CASIRQVNSPLHF.